This T cell receptor (beta chain) was sequenced during a study of cytomegalovirus exposure and HLA in healthy donors. Concerning this clone: Its target is unknown.

The CDR3 spans 10 residues. CDR1 is SGHNT, CDR2 YENEEA, per germline. Trimming cost V 5 bases and J 3 bases, with 2 bases left between them. Primers: 60 Vbeta forward and 13 Jbeta reverse. The protocol was immunoSEQ multiplex PCR, while the TCRdb copy is restricted to in-frame clones and leaves out a portion. The repertoire holds 200,000 to 250,000 clones, roughly 80% seen once, with about 3.8% in the top ten. Study-wide results and caveats: In a later analysis, specific HLA alleles were associated with 15,000 to 20,000 TCR beta sequences at a 0.05 false discovery rate. The authors enumerated around 150 TCR beta chains as linked to cytomegalovirus.

The source is a male donor in good health and CMV-seronegative. This rearrangement joins TRBV11-3 to TRBJ2-7, with D uncertain. The sequencing input was PBMCs. CDR3 protein: CASSHYEQYF. In DNA form, the CDR3 reads TGTGCCAGCAGCCACTACGAGCAGTACTTC.